This T cell receptor (beta chain) came from a study of cytomegalovirus exposure and HLA in healthy donors. Findings and limits, study-wide: Later, TCR association rates were found to vary by HLA locus, highest for DRB1 and lowest for HLA-C. 87-base-pair reads could not separate some V segments, including TRBV6-2 and TRBV6-3. A link between a missense DCLRE1C variant and TCR beta V- and J-gene trimming emerged from a later analysis.

The table lists this clone with a count of one. The target antigen is unknown. This PCR relied on a set of 60 Vbeta primers and 13 Jbeta primers. TCRdb keeps only in-frame clones here, not all; method: immunoSEQ multiplex PCR. Here the sample spans about 150,000 clones, 65% to 75% being singletons. V lost 3 bases to trimming and J lost 0 bases, with 9 bases between them. This CDR3 spans 15 amino acids. CDR1 and CDR2 (germline): SGHVS, FQNEAQ. Likely unrecorded immune exposures existed in these nominally healthy donors. The chain recombines TRBV7-8 with TRBJ1-3; D call uncertain. The specimen was PBMCs. This receptor was obtained from a man aged 18 to 30 in good health and CMV-seronegative. CDR3 sequence (DNA): TGTGCCAGCAGCTTTAGCAGAGACTCTGGAAACACCATATATTTT. Its translation: CASSFSRDSGNTIYF.